In this sample, the clone carrying this T cell receptor beta chain turned up once. This entry belongs to a study of blood T cell repertoires in COVID-19. Study-wide context: Acute and convalescent COVID-19 specimens originated in the United States, Italy and Spain.

The authors' processing: Reference gene primer amplification yielded estimated nucleated cell counts. This table comes from immunoSEQ multiplex PCR, and its TCRdb copy is limited to in-frame clones, with some not included. V and J calls plus clone size are reproduced from that table; the DNA served to infer D and trimming. This sample carries around 20,000 clones, 90% to 95% of them seen once, and the ten largest clones take about 7.2%. Sequenced input: peripheral blood. This receptor was taken from a human donor in a cohort sampled during active COVID-19.

CDR3 nucleotide sequence: TGTGCCAGCAGCCTGGGACAGGCCTCCTACGAGCAGTACTTC. Translated: CASSLGQASYEQYF. J is TRBJ2-7 and V is TRBV7-2; TRBD1 matches at 8 bases. J gave up 0 bases and V 5 bases, and 3 bases lay outside the gene matches. This CDR3 contains 14 residues. Germline V gene lookup returns CDR1 SGHTA and CDR2 FQGNSA.